A selection of T cell receptor beta chains follows, all from one sample in a study of CD8 T cells in Susac syndrome. TCRdb ran MiXCR on the immunoSEQ multiplex PCR reads and lists one entry per CDR3 protein. The sample lists roughly 180,000 distinct CDR3 sequences, around 93% seen once, with roughly 0.098% in the top ten. The specimen sequenced was CD4+ T cells from PBMCs. The source of these receptors is a human donor with multiple sclerosis. Each CDR3 is given with its conserved first and last residue. A D gene is named only where the DNA matches it firmly. Not all rows give a size; the values are once, few, many and, for expanded clones, a class.

V gene,CDR3 length,clone size,J gene,D gene,CDR3 DNA,CDR3 protein
TRBV20-1,16,.,TRBJ2-5,TRBD2,TGCAGTGCTAGACCCCCGGGAGGGCCTAGAGTCGAGACCCAGTACTTC,CSARPPGGPRVETQYF
TRBV15,13,.,TRBJ2-6,.,TGTGCAATCACGCAGTCTGGGGCCAACGTCCTGACTTTC,CAITQSGANVLTF
TRBV18,17,.,TRBJ2-6,TRBD1,TGTGCCAGCTCACCCGGACAGGGAAGGGATGGGGCCAACGTCCTGACTTTC,CASSPGQGRDGANVLTF
TRBV7-2,14,.,TRBJ2-3,.,TGTGCCAGCAGCGAAGGACCTAGCACAGATACGCAGTATTTT,CASSEGPSTDTQYF
TRBV3-1,14,.,TRBJ2-3,.,TGTGCCAGCCGACCAAGCGGGAGCACAGATACGCAGTATTTT,CASRPSGSTDTQYF
TRBV11-2,14,.,TRBJ2-7,.,TGTGCCAGCAGATCAACAGGGCTTGGCTACGAGCAGTACTTC,CASRSTGLGYEQYF
TRBV7-2,15,few,TRBJ1-1,TRBD1,TGTGCCACCGGGGACAGGAGAACCATGAACACTGAAGCTTTCTTT,CATGDRRTMNTEAFF
TRBV4-2,15,.,TRBJ2-7,TRBD2,TGTGCCAGCAGCCGCGGACTAGCGGGTACCTACGAGCAGTACTTC,CASSRGLAGTYEQYF
TRBV5-1,15,.,TRBJ2-2,.,TGCGCCAGCAGCTTGAGACCCGCGAACACCGGGGAGCTGTTTTTT,CASSLRPANTGELFF
TRBV25-1,18,.,TRBJ1-3,.,TGTGCCAGCAGTGAACCCCGAGGACGGGGGATCTCTGGAAACACCATATATTTT,CASSEPRGRGISGNTIYF
TRBV4-2,15,.,TRBJ2-7,TRBD1,TGTGCCAGCAGCCGAGGACAGGGGGCCAGGGGGGAGCAGTACTTC,CASSRGQGARGEQYF
TRBV6-2/TRBV6-3,12,.,TRBJ2-5,.,TGTGCCAGCAGTTACGAGATCAGGACCCAGTACTTC,CASSYEIRTQYF
TRBV7-9,14,once,TRBJ2-1,TRBD1,TGTGCCAGCAGCCTCCAAGGACAGGGGCTTGAGCAGTTCTTC,CASSLQGQGLEQFF
TRBV7-2,11,.,TRBJ1-2,.,TGTGCCAGCAGCCCCCTATGGGGCTACACCTTC,CASSPLWGYTF
TRBV5-1,15,.,TRBJ2-7,.,TGCGCCAGCAGCTCCCAGGGCGGGGCCGACTACGAGCAGTACTTC,CASSSQGGADYEQYF
TRBV3-1,15,.,TRBJ2-1,TRBD1,TGTGCCAGCAGCCATGGGACAGGGAACTACAATGAGCAGTTCTTC,CASSHGTGNYNEQFF
TRBV9,14,.,TRBJ2-5,.,TGTGCCAGCAGCGCAGGGGACTGGGCGGAGACCCAGTACTTC,CASSAGDWAETQYF
TRBV19,17,.,TRBJ1-5,.,TGTGCCAGTAGTACCGGGTCCTCCGGCGGGACCAATCAGCCCCAGCATTTT,CASSTGSSGGTNQPQHF
TRBV6-1,18,.,TRBJ2-5,TRBD1,TGTGCCAGCAGTGAGTTTCCCGGGACAGGGGCCTCCCTGGAGACCCAGTACTTC,CASSEFPGTGASLETQYF
TRBV6-2/TRBV6-3,16,.,TRBJ1-5,TRBD1,TGTGCCAGCAGTTCTCCGGACAGGGGGTTCAATCAGCCCCAGCATTTT,CASSSPDRGFNQPQHF
TRBV12-3/TRBV12-4,15,.,TRBJ2-1,TRBD2,TGTGCCACTAACCGGCTAGCGGGTCATAACAATGAGCAGTTCTTC,CATNRLAGHNNEQFF
TRBV5-6,18,.,TRBJ1-5,TRBD1,TGTGCCAGCAGCACCTGGACAGGGGGCGCGGGGAGCAATCAGCCCCAGCATTTT,CASSTWTGGAGSNQPQHF
TRBV9,13,once,TRBJ2-7,.,TGTGCCAGCAGCGTAGCTGAGGGCTACGAGCAGTACTTC,CASSVAEGYEQYF
TRBV12-3/TRBV12-4,15,.,TRBJ2-3,.,TGTGCCAGCAGTCCCCGGGTGGGAGCGAGAGATACGCAGTATTTT,CASSPRVGARDTQYF
TRBV30,14,.,TRBJ2-3,.,TGTGCCTGGAGCGGGGGATTTACAACAGATACGCAGTATTTT,CAWSGGFTTDTQYF
TRBV6-5,14,.,TRBJ1-5,.,TGTGCCAGCAAGCTGACAGTCAGCAATCAGCCCCAGCATTTT,CASKLTVSNQPQHF
TRBV4-1,20,.,TRBJ2-7,TRBD2,TGCGCCAGCAGCCATCTCGGACTAGCGGGAGTAAAATCACCGGCCGGGGAGCAGTACTTC,CASSHLGLAGVKSPAGEQYF
TRBV7-3,13,.,TRBJ2-3,.,TGTGCCAGCAGCAAGACAGCCACAGATACGCAGTATTTT,CASSKTATDTQYF
TRBV6-2/TRBV6-3,16,.,TRBJ1-1,.,TGTGCCAGCAGTTACAGGAGAACTTTTTTGAACACTGAAGCTTTCTTT,CASSYRRTFLNTEAFF
TRBV28,13,.,TRBJ1-1,.,TGTGCCAGCAGTTTATCCAGACCGGGGGAAGCTTTCTTT,CASSLSRPGEAFF
TRBV3-1,15,.,TRBJ1-2,TRBD1,TGTGCCAGCAGCCCCTGGACAGGGGGCGCAGATGGCTACACCTTC,CASSPWTGGADGYTF
TRBV6-5,16,.,TRBJ1-5,TRBD1,TGTGCCAGCAGTTTACGTGCGACAGGGGACAATCAGCCCCAGCATTTT,CASSLRATGDNQPQHF
TRBV12-3/TRBV12-4,14,.,TRBJ2-7,TRBD2,TGTGCCAGCAAGCTAGCGGGAGGCTCCTACGAGCAGTACTTC,CASKLAGGSYEQYF
TRBV18,13,.,TRBJ2-5,.,TGTGCCAGCTCAGCGGACTCACAAGAGACCCAGTACTTC,CASSADSQETQYF
TRBV9,11,.,TRBJ2-5,TRBD2,TGTGCCAGCAGCGGGGGGGGGACCCAGTACTTC,CASSGGGTQYF
TRBV18,14,few,TRBJ2-7,TRBD1,TGTGCCAGCTCACCCCGGGACAGTGCGTACGAGCAGTACTTC,CASSPRDSAYEQYF
TRBV7-2,14,.,TRBJ1-3,.,TGTGCCAGCACCCCGGGACGTCGGGGAAACACCATATATTTT,CASTPGRRGNTIYF
TRBV11-2,12,.,TRBJ2-3,.,TGTGCCAGCAGTCCCAGTTTAGATACGCAGTATTTT,CASSPSLDTQYF
TRBV5-1,14,.,TRBJ2-1,.,TGCGCCAGCAGCTTCGAGGGCCGAGGGAATGAGCAGTTCTTC,CASSFEGRGNEQFF
TRBV30,14,.,TRBJ2-5,TRBD2,TGTGCCTGGAGTGTCTTCGGGGGGGTCGAGACCCAGTACTTC,CAWSVFGGVETQYF
TRBV10-3,14,.,TRBJ2-7,.,TGTGCCATCAGAAGATTGGACGGAAGCTACGAGCAGTACTTC,CAIRRLDGSYEQYF
TRBV3-1,16,.,TRBJ2-1,TRBD2,TGTGCCAGCAGCCAAGAAACATGGGGCGGGAGTTATGAGCAGTTCTTC,CASSQETWGGSYEQFF
TRBV2,17,.,TRBJ2-7,TRBD2,TGTGCCAGCAGTGAAGGGGGACTAGCGGGAAGGAAGTACGAGCAGTACTTC,CASSEGGLAGRKYEQYF
TRBV5-4,17,.,TRBJ2-2,TRBD2,TGTGCCAGCAGCTTGGCCGGGGTAGCGGGAGGGACCGGGGAGCTGTTTTTT,CASSLAGVAGGTGELFF
TRBV6-2/TRBV6-3,15,.,TRBJ2-1,TRBD2,TGTGCCAGCAGTTCCTCGAGGACTAGCGGCAATGAGCAGTTCTTC,CASSSSRTSGNEQFF
TRBV10-2,13,.,TRBJ1-6,TRBD1,TGCGCCAGCATGGACAGACAGGGTGAGCCCCTCCACTTT,CASMDRQGEPLHF
TRBV12-3/TRBV12-4,14,few,TRBJ2-1,.,TGTGCCAGCACCCCCGGGGGCAGCTACAATGAGCAGTTCTTC,CASTPGGSYNEQFF
TRBV5-1,14,.,TRBJ2-5,.,TGCGCCAGCAGCTTGCGGGCCGGTTTTGAGACCCAGTACTTC,CASSLRAGFETQYF
TRBV28,14,.,TRBJ2-3,TRBD2,TGTGCCAGCACTCGCGGGGGGGCATCAGATACGCAGTATTTT,CASTRGGASDTQYF
TRBV9,14,once,TRBJ2-1,.,TGTGCCAGCAGCCTTCAGAATCGATACAATGAGCAGTTCTTC,CASSLQNRYNEQFF
TRBV12-3/TRBV12-4,18,.,TRBJ1-4,TRBD1,TGTGCCAGCAGCCCCGGGACAGTACCCACTGCAACTAATGAAAAACTGTTTTTT,CASSPGTVPTATNEKLFF
TRBV4-2,16,once,TRBJ2-5,.,TGTGCCAGCAGCCAGGGGTTTCGGGGGCCAGGGGAGACCCAGTACTTC,CASSQGFRGPGETQYF
TRBV4-1,18,.,TRBJ2-3,.,TGCGCCAGCAGCCAAGTCCTTTTCCGGAGCCGACTCACAGATACGCAGTATTTT,CASSQVLFRSRLTDTQYF
TRBV2,12,.,TRBJ2-3,.,TGTGCCAGCAGTGATGACTTTAATACGCAGTATTTT,CASSDDFNTQYF
TRBV20-1,14,.,TRBJ2-5,.,TGCAGTGCTAGAGAAAGACAAGTGCAAGAGACCCAGTACTTC,CSARERQVQETQYF
TRBV2,10,.,TRBJ2-5,.,TGTGCCAGCCGGGTAGAGACCCAGTACTTC,CASRVETQYF
TRBV3-1,13,.,TRBJ2-7,TRBD1,TGTGCCAGCAGCCGACAGGGGCCTAGCGAGCAGTACTTC,CASSRQGPSEQYF
TRBV20-1,12,.,TRBJ2-7,.,TGCAGTGCTAGTTCAGGGCACTACGAGCAGTACTTC,CSASSGHYEQYF
TRBV10-2,14,.,TRBJ2-3,TRBD2,TGCGCCAGCAGTGTTAGCGGGGGGGCAGATACGCAGTATTTT,CASSVSGGADTQYF
TRBV12-3/TRBV12-4,13,.,TRBJ2-7,TRBD2,TGTGCCAGCACCCTTAGCGGGGGGGACGAGCAGTACTTC,CASTLSGGDEQYF